These 15 T cell receptor beta chains were sequenced from one sample in a study of CD8 T cells in ankylosing spondylitis. General study points: The study identified a TCR beta motif of roughly eight highly homologous variants that appeared characteristic of ankylosing spondylitis blood.

One entry per CDR3 protein results from TCRdb running MiXCR on the 5' RACE reads. The sample carries more than 400,000 distinct CDR3 sequences, 5.3% recorded once. Antigens for these TCRs are unknown. The sequencing sample was made of blood, either unsorted or a sorted T cell fraction (not recorded which). These receptors were taken from a male donor with ankylosing spondylitis.

The chain joins TRBV20-1 to TRBJ2-5; 8 bases align to TRBD1. V dropped 5 bases and J dropped 5; count of bases not matched to a gene: 7. This CDR3 has 13 residues. The germline CDR1 and CDR2 sequences are DFQATT and SNEGSKA (reference sequence). The DNA for the CDR3 is TGCAGTGCTTCAGGGGGCAGCCCGGAGACCCAGTACTTC. As protein: CSASGGSPETQYF.

This clonotype was seen at least ten times. The genes are TRBV18 and TRBJ1-1; perhaps TRBD1 as D (5 bases). Trimming pared 8 bases from V and 0 bases from J, leaving 19 bases between. From germline, CDR1 is KGHSH and CDR2 LQKENI. The CDR3 runs to 16 residues. The chain's CDR3 is CASTQGAGRMNTEAFF. DNA of the CDR3: TGTGCCAGCACACAAGGGGCAGGGAGGATGAACACTGAAGCTTTCTTT.

In this sample, this clonotype turned up many times. The rearrangement links TRBV10-3 to TRBJ2-1, with D possibly matching TRBD2 (5 bases). The length of the CDR3 is 16 residues. Per the germline V gene, CDR1 is ENHRY and CDR2 is SYGVKD. The V and J ends lost 3 bases and 7 bases respectively, with 19 bases between them. The CDR3 sequence is CAISDLLAEGRNEQFF. DNA of the CDR3: TGTGCCATCAGTGACCTGCTAGCTGAAGGTCGTAATGAGCAGTTCTTC.

This clonotype appeared many times. V and J are TRBV10-2 and TRBJ2-5; 10 bases are a match to TRBD2. Germline V CDR1 and CDR2: WSHSY, SAAADI. V gave up 6 bases and J gave up 2 bases; unmatched junction bases: 0. The CDR3 runs to 13 residues. This CDR3 reads CASRLAGQETQYF. In nucleotides, the CDR3 is TGCGCCAGCAGACTAGCGGGACAAGAGACCCAGTACTTC.

In this sample, this clonotype turned up many times. The rearrangement joins TRBV29-1 to TRBJ1-1; 12 nucleotides match TRBD1. CDR3 length equals 13 residues. Trimming took 7 bases from V and 4 from J; bases not matched to a gene: 4. CDR1 is SQVTM and CDR2 is ANQGSEA in the germline V gene. The DNA of the CDR3 is TGCAGCGCGGGACAGGGGGCTTTCACTGAAGCTTTCTTT. Its translation: CSAGQGAFTEAFF.

This clonotype was recorded at least ten times. The V call is TRBV10-2, the J call TRBJ2-1; tentative D call: TRBD2 (6 bases). The V and J ends lost 6 bases and 3 bases respectively, with 18 bases between them. The CDR3 covers 16 residues. Germline V gene sequence: CDR1 WSHSY, CDR2 SAAADI. CDR3 amino acids: CASRPGGPEGYNEQFF. Here the CDR3 DNA reads TGCGCCAGCAGGCCGGGCGGGCCGGAGGGCTACAATGAGCAGTTCTTC.

In this sample, this clonotype turned up many times. The chain joins TRBV5-1 to TRBJ2-2; the match to TRBD1 covers 9 bases. The CDR3 has 16 residues. CDR1 SGHRS and CDR2 YFSETQ come from the germline V gene. V lost 4 bases to trimming and J lost 4 bases; unmatched junction nucleotides: 8. The CDR3 reads CASSNRDREFTGELFF. CDR3 in DNA: TGCGCCAGCAGCAACCGGGACAGGGAGTTCACCGGGGAGCTGTTTTTT.

V is TRBV6-2 or TRBV6-3 and J is TRBJ2-3; TRBD2 might be the D (6 bases). Trimming took 8 bases from V and 4 from J, leaving 13 bases between them. The CDR3 consists of 13 residues. Germline V gives CDR1 MNHEY, CDR2 SVGEGT. CDR3 bases: TGTGCCAGCGCGGGAAGGTATGCAGATACGCAGTATTTT. Its protein product is CASAGRYADTQYF.

This clonotype was counted ten times or more. V is TRBV7-2 and J is TRBJ1-6, with no clear D. V lost 6 bases to trimming and J lost 8 bases, with 8 bases between them. Germline V CDR1 and CDR2: SGHTA, FQGNSA. This CDR3 is built from 12 residues. CDR3 in DNA: TGTGCCAGCAGTTTCGGGGATTCACCCCTCCACTTT. Its protein is CASSFGDSPLHF.

This clonotype was detected ten times or more. The J gene is TRBJ2-1, the V gene TRBV15; no clear D. This CDR3 comprises 14 residues. Trimming stripped 0 bases from V and 3 bases from J, with 6 bases between. Germline CDR1 and CDR2: LNHNV and YYDKDF (reference sequence). CDR3 protein: CATSRDLSYNEQFF. In DNA, the CDR3 is TGTGCCACCAGCAGAGATCTTAGCTACAATGAGCAGTTCTTC.

This clonotype showed up many times. This sequence joins TRBV7-2 and TRBJ2-5; D is uncertain. The V end was cut by 5 bases, the J end by 3 bases, with 10 bases between. In germline, CDR1 is SGHTA, CDR2 FQGNSA. The CDR3 has 13 amino acids. The CDR3 spells CASSPWRKETQYF. CDR3 bases: TGTGCCAGCAGCCCCTGGAGAAAAGAGACCCAGTACTTC. The full variable domain, with the rest looked up from reference TRBV7-2 and TRBJ2-5, is GAGVSQSPSNKVTEKGKDVELRCDPISGHTALYWYRQSLGQGLEFLIYFQGNSAPDKSGLPSDRFSAERTGGSVSTLTIQRTQQEDSAVYLCASSPWRKETQYFGPGTRLLVL.

The genes are TRBV7-8 and TRBJ2-7, with D perhaps TRBD1 (6 bases). The germline gives CDR1 SGHVS, CDR2 FQNEAQ. This CDR3 has 14 residues. V lost 8 bases and J 6 bases, leaving 20 bases between the germline ends. CDR3 protein: CASGPALRGSEQYF. Here the CDR3 DNA reads TGTGCCAGCGGCCCCGCGCTCAGGGGAAGCGAGCAGTACTTC.

This clonotype was recorded many times. The rearrangement links TRBV6-1 to TRBJ2-7; 10 bases fit TRBD2. Germline loops: CDR1 MNHNS, CDR2 SASEGT. After removal of 8 bases from V and 5 bases from J, the junction contained 9 bases not matched to a gene. The length of the CDR3 is 14 residues. CDR3: CASRSGGAVHEQYF. The CDR3, as DNA: TGTGCCAGCCGCAGCGGGGGGGCTGTCCACGAGCAGTACTTC.

V usage is TRBV5-1 and J usage is TRBJ2-1; 10 bases are shared with TRBD2. Germline CDR1 is SGHRS and CDR2 is YFSETQ. The CDR3 totals 15 residues. Unmatched junction bases numbered 6, after V lost 0 bases and J lost 9 bases. The CDR3 DNA is TGCGCCAGCAGCTTGGCTAGCGGGAGAAATAGTGAGCAGTTCTTC. Its translation is CASSLASGRNSEQFF. The complete variable domain, with remaining parts taken from reference TRBV5-1 and TRBJ2-1, reads KAGVTQTPRYLIKTRGQQVTLSCSPISGHRSVSWYQQTPGQGLQFLFEYFSETQRNKGNFPGRFSGRQFSNSRSEMNVSTLELGDSALYLCASSLASGRNSEQFFGPGTRLTVL.

This clonotype was detected many times. The J gene is TRBJ1-3, the V gene TRBV20-1; D unresolved. This CDR3 contains 13 residues. In germline, CDR1 is DFQATT, CDR2 SNEGSKA (reference sequence). V lost 1 base, J lost 8 bases, and 12 bases lay in between. Here the CDR3 DNA reads TGCAGTGCTAGAGTAGGGATCGAGGACACCATATATTTT. Translated: CSARVGIEDTIYF.